This T cell receptor (beta chain) was retrieved from a study of blood T cells in healthy people across ages. Trimming removed 1 base at V and 1 base at J, with 10 bases between. The CDR3 covers 15 residues. Then a second PCR, running roughly 7 to 11 cycles, was carried out with a sample-barcoded 5' primer and a J-beta primer mix. In TCRdb, the 5' RACE reads were re-called with MiXCR into one record per CDR3 protein. Among about 1.7 million distinct CDR3 sequences, roughly 30% were seen once, and the ten largest hold roughly 8%. The gene calls are TRBV12-3 or TRBV12-4 and TRBJ1-1, with D perhaps matching TRBD1 (5 bases). Sequencing input: blood. The sequence derives from a woman aged 25 to 39 in good health. CDR3 sequence: CASSLGTPQNTEAFF. The CDR3 bases are TGTGCCAGCAGTTTAGGGACACCTCAGAACACTGAAGCTTTCTTT.